The 11 T cell receptor beta chains listed next were all sequenced from one sample in a study of control samples from healthy donors and cancer patients. The protocol was immunoSEQ multiplex PCR, while the TCRdb copy is restricted to in-frame clones and leaves out a portion. The table shows 150,000 to 200,000 clones, with around 90% occurring only once. Sequencing input: blood. Source of these receptors: a man aged 25-45 years in good health.

This rearrangement joins TRBV2 to TRBJ1-3; D is ambiguous. Trimming removed 8 bases at V and 4 bases at J, with 24 bases between. From germline, CDR1 is SNHLY and CDR2 FYNNEI. The CDR3 loop spans 17 amino acids. The chain's CDR3 is CASSFDTRPSPGNTIYF. The CDR3 DNA reads as TGTGCCAGCTCTTTTGACACCCGCCCTTCGCCCGGAAACACCATATATTTT.

The gene calls are TRBV5-5 and TRBJ1-5; D call uncertain. Trimming left V 2 bases short and J 8 bases short, with 17 bases between. In germline, CDR1 is SGHKS, CDR2 YYEKEE (reference sequence). The length of the CDR3 is 15 residues. The CDR3 protein is CASSFSPGKEKPQHF. The CDR3 DNA is TGTGCCAGCAGCTTCTCTCCCGGGAAGGAGAAGCCCCAGCATTTT.

This clone appeared a few times. The rearrangement joins TRBV5-6 to TRBJ1-4; the match to TRBD1 covers 8 bases. J was trimmed by 10 bases and V by 0 bases; bases with no gene match: 11. The CDR3 has 16 amino acids. Germline V gene lookup returns CDR1 SGHDT and CDR2 YYEEEE. In DNA form, the CDR3 reads TGTGCCAGCAGCTTGGCCATCGGTGGACAGGGAGGAAAACTGTTTTTT. Protein product: CASSLAIGGQGGKLFF.

V and J are TRBV7-9 and TRBJ1-1; D gene unclear. V was cut by 2 bases and J by 5 bases, with 9 bases left in between. Germline V CDR1 and CDR2: SEHNR, FQNEAQ (reference sequence). This CDR3 has 13 residues. The CDR3 loop reads CASSLLKLTEAFF. CDR3 DNA sequence: TGTGCCAGCAGCTTACTAAAGTTGACTGAAGCTTTCTTT.

V gene TRBV5-1 combines with J gene TRBJ1-1, with D possibly being TRBD1 (6 bases). With 4 bases removed from V and 0 bases from J, the gap between germline ends came to 16 bases. This CDR3 is built from 16 residues. Germline assignment: CDR1 SGHRS and CDR2 YFSETQ. This CDR3 is CASSVEGGVMNTEAFF. The CDR3 DNA follows: TGCGCCAGCAGCGTAGAAGGGGGTGTCATGAACACTGAAGCTTTCTTT.

The V and J genes are TRBV5-1 and TRBJ2-7, with D unclear. Trimming cost V 0 bases and J 2 bases, with 6 bases left between them. Germline V gene lookup returns CDR1 SGHRS and CDR2 YFSETQ. This CDR3 is built from 13 residues. The CDR3 bases are TGCGCCAGCAGCTTGGAGGTGGCCTACGAGCAGTACTTC. Amino acids: CASSLEVAYEQYF.

This clone was seen only a few times. The chain is built from TRBV5-6 and TRBJ2-1; 12 bases agree with TRBD2. CDR1 and CDR2 (germline): SGHDT, YYEEEE. Trimming took 3 bases from V and 5 from J; bases not matched to a gene: 0. This CDR3 region has 14 residues. The chain's CDR3 is CASSWTSGDNEQFF. The CDR3 bases are TGTGCCAGCAGCTGGACTAGCGGGGACAATGAGCAGTTCTTC.

The CDR3 spells CASSTTGGNTIYF. The CDR3 DNA sequence: TGTGCCAGCAGTACGACTGGTGGAAACACCATATATTTT. J is TRBJ1-3 and V is TRBV6-1, with D uncertain. CDR3 length equals 13 residues. Germline V gene lookup returns CDR1 MNHNS and CDR2 SASEGT. With 5 bases removed from V and 3 bases from J, the gap between germline ends came to 8 bases.

V and J are TRBV7-8 and TRBJ2-2; D ambiguous. The length of the CDR3 is 13 residues. The V gene's germline CDR1 is SGHVS and CDR2 FQNEAQ. V was trimmed by 5 bases and J by 7 bases, leaving 11 bases between them. Here the CDR3 reads CASSTTPFGELFF. CDR3 DNA sequence: TGTGCCAGCAGCACCACCCCTTTCGGGGAGCTGTTTTTT.

The chain uses TRBV11-2 and TRBJ2-1; D not resolved. In germline, CDR1 is SGHAT, CDR2 FQNNGV. The CDR3 runs 14 residues. The V gene lost 4 bases and the J gene lost 4 bases, with 11 bases spanning the gap. CDR3 in DNA: TGTGCCAGCAGCTCAAATCGTGGGTACAATGAGCAGTTCTTC. Residues: CASSSNRGYNEQFF.

The chain recombines TRBV11-2 with TRBJ2-6, with TRBD2 as a possible D gene (6 bases). The CDR3 covers 15 residues. Trimming took 5 bases from V and 4 from J, leaving 12 bases between them. The germline V gene has CDR1 SGHAT and CDR2 FQNNGV. The CDR3 here is CASSPGGLGANVLTF. CDR3 DNA: TGTGCCAGCAGCCCTGGAGGGCTAGGGGCCAACGTCCTGACTTTC.